The 10 T cell receptor beta chains below come from one sample, sequenced in a study of T cell responses to AZD1222 COVID-19 vaccine. Clones were sequenced by immunoSEQ multiplex PCR, and TCRdb holds only the in-frame ones, with some missing. Of roughly 28,000 clones in the sample, approximately 91% were seen once. This sample comprised peripheral blood, obtained on day 0 of AZD1222 vaccination. The receptors originated from an adult in good health.

The rearrangement joins TRBV5-1 to TRBJ2-1, with TRBD2 identical over 10 bases. Germline lookup yields CDR1 SGHRS and CDR2 YFSETQ. With 4 bases clipped from V and 7 bases from J, the junction kept 5 bases outside the gene matches. The CDR3 is made up of 14 amino acids. CDR3 amino acids: CASSPAGGENEQFF. The DNA for the CDR3 is TGCGCCAGCAGCCCAGCGGGAGGGGAGAATGAGCAGTTCTTC.

This chain joins TRBV19 and TRBJ1-5, with TRBD1 identical over 7 bases. The germline gives CDR1 LNHDA, CDR2 SQIVND (reference sequence). This CDR3 region has 17 residues. The ends lost 5 bases at V and 3 bases at J; junction bases unmatched: 13. The CDR3 here is CASSRAFGQEFNQPQHF. CDR3 in DNA: TGTGCCAGTAGTCGGGCCTTCGGACAGGAATTCAATCAGCCCCAGCATTTT. Full variable domain (remainder filled in from reference TRBV19 and TRBJ1-5): DGGITQSPKYLFRKEGQNVTLSCEQNLNHDAMYWYRQDPGQGLRLIYYSQIVNDFQKGDIAEGYSVSREKKESFPLTVTSAQKNPTAFYLCASSRAFGQEFNQPQHFGDGTRLSIL.

The gene calls are TRBV4-3 and TRBJ2-3; weak D call: TRBD1 (6 bases). The CDR3 spans 16 residues. Germline V gives CDR1 LGHNA, CDR2 YSLEER. The V end lost 0 bases, the J end lost 3 bases, and 13 bases lay between the germline ends. CDR3 loop: CASSQDRQGLTDTQYF. The CDR3 nucleotides read TGCGCCAGCAGCCAAGATAGGCAGGGGTTGACAGATACGCAGTATTTT.

The chain couples TRBV4-1 to TRBJ1-5; TRBD1 matches 8 bases. Unmatched junction bases numbered 6, after V lost 3 bases and J lost 5 bases. Germline CDR1 is MGHRA and CDR2 is YSYEKL. This CDR3 has 15 residues. CDR3 in amino acids: CASSHLGQGDQPQHF. The CDR3 DNA is TGCGCCAGCAGCCATCTAGGACAGGGTGATCAGCCCCAGCATTTT.

J is TRBJ1-1 and V is TRBV27; D possibly corresponds to TRBD1 (5 bases). Germline lookup yields CDR1 MNHEY and CDR2 SMNVEV (reference sequence). The CDR3 extends over 15 amino acids. Between the trimmed V and J ends, which lost 6 bases and 5 bases, there was a span of 19 bases. CDR3: CASRMESGRGTEAFF. In DNA, the CDR3 is TGTGCCAGCAGAATGGAGTCAGGGCGGGGGACTGAAGCTTTCTTT.

The chain is built from TRBV6-5 and TRBJ2-7, with 7 bases fitting TRBD1. The germline V gene has CDR1 MNHEY and CDR2 SVGAGI. Unmatched junction bases numbered 6, after V lost 6 bases and J lost 1 base. The CDR3 consists of 14 residues. The CDR3 loop reads CASRPPGQSYEQYF. CDR3 sequence (DNA): TGTGCCAGCAGACCCCCGGGACAGTCCTACGAGCAGTACTTC.

The V gene is TRBV14, the J gene TRBJ2-3, with D perhaps matching TRBD1 (5 bases). V shed 1 base and J shed 6 bases, with 29 bases lying between them. CDR1 is SGHDN, CDR2 FVKESK, per germline. The CDR3 covers 20 residues. The CDR3 DNA reads TGTGCCAGCAGCCAAGGAGGTCTGTATGCCCTTTGGGGCCCCGCGGATACGCAGTATTTT. Translating it yields CASSQGGLYALWGPADTQYF.

This chain joins TRBV23-1 and TRBJ1-3; D is unclear. TRBV23-1 counts as an open reading frame of uncertain function. The CDR3 consists of 15 residues. Trimming removed 0 bases from V and 0 bases from J, with 6 bases in between. CDR3 amino acids: CASSQSVRSGNTIYF. For the CDR3, the DNA is TGCGCCAGCAGTCAATCAGTCCGCTCTGGAAACACCATATATTTT.

The chain joins TRBV7-8 to TRBJ2-3; D is ambiguous. The V end was cut by 1 base, the J end by 3 bases, with 8 bases between. Per the germline V gene, CDR1 is SGHVS and CDR2 is FQNEAQ. The CDR3 is 14 amino acids. The CDR3 DNA sequence: TGTGCCAGCAGCTTAGTTCCGACTACAGATACGCAGTATTTT. Encoded protein: CASSLVPTTDTQYF.

V usage is TRBV6-6 and J usage is TRBJ2-2; D not certain. V shed 6 bases and J shed 2 bases, with 10 bases lying between them. Germline V gene data show CDR1 as MNHNY and CDR2 as SVGAGI (reference sequence). The CDR3 runs 14 residues. The CDR3 bases are TGTGCCAGCAGCCCACGACTTAACACCGGGGAGCTGTTTTTT. Protein sequence: CASSPRLNTGELFF.